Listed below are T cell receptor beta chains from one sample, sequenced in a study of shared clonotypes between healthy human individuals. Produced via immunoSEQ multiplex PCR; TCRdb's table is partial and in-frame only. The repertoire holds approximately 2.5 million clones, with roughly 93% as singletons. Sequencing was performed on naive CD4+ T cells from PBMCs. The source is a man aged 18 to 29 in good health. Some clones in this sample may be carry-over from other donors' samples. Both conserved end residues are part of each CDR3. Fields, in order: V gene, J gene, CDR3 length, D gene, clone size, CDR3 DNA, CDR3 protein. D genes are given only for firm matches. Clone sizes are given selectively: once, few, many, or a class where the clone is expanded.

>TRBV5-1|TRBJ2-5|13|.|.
TGCGCCAGCAGCTTGTGGGGCCCCGAGACCCAGTACTTC
CASSLWGPETQYF
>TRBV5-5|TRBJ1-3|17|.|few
TGTGCCAGCAGCATGGGGGTACAGGGCACTTCTGGAAACACCATATATTTT
CASSMGVQGTSGNTIYF
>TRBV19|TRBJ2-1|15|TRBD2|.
TGTGCCAGTAGTATTTTAAGCGGGAGTTTGAATGAGCAGTTCTTC
CASSILSGSLNEQFF
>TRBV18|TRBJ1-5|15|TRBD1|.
TGTGCCAGCTCCCAAAACAGGGGGCGCGATCAGCCCCAGCATTTT
CASSQNRGRDQPQHF
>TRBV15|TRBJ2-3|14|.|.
TGTGCCACCAGCAGAGAGGTTAGGGCAGATACGCAGTATTTT
CATSREVRADTQYF
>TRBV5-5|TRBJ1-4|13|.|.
TGTGCCAGCAGCTGGGCTGGGGGTGAAAAACTGTTTTTT
CASSWAGGEKLFF
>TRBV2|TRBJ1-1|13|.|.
TGTGCCAGCAGAGGGACGGCGAACACTGAAGCTTTCTTT
CASRGTANTEAFF
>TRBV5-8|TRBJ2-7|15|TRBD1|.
TGTGCCAGCAGCGCCTGGGACAGGAGCTCCTACGAGCAGTACTTC
CASSAWDRSSYEQYF
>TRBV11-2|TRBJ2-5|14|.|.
TGTGCCAGCAGCCAAACGGGAACCCCAGAGACCCAGTACTTC
CASSQTGTPETQYF
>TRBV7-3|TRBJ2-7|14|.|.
TGTGCCAGCAGCTTAAATGCAGGTCCCTACGAGCAGTACTTC
CASSLNAGPYEQYF
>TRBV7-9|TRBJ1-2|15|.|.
TGTGCCAGCAGCCCGGATGGGGGGTCTAACTATGGCTACACCTTC
CASSPDGGSNYGYTF
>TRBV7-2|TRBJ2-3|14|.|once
TGTGCCAGCACCCTCGGACCCGGCACAGATACGCAGTATTTT
CASTLGPGTDTQYF